This entry features one T cell receptor beta chain sequence. What it binds is unknown. The sample originates from a study of radiotherapy plus CTLA-4 blockade in lung cancer. Patients had chemo-refractory metastatic non-small-cell lung cancer and received focal radiation plus CTLA-4 blockade that used ipilimumab. TCRdb keeps only in-frame clones here, not all; method: immunoSEQ multiplex PCR. The table includes about 77,000 clones, over 65% detected once. Points from the study as a whole: In blood, TCR clones derived from the tumor expanded after radiotherapy plus ipilimumab. Early shifts in blood T cell clones, with interferon-beta, reportedly predicted response best.

The source material was peripheral blood, sampled from a patient treated with radiotherapy plus ipilimumab. This clonotype originated in a human donor with non-small cell lung cancer whose response to radiotherapy plus ipilimumab could not be evaluated.

CDR3 sequence: CATKNNAGEQPYEQYF. Written as DNA, the CDR3 is TGTGCCACCAAAAACAACGCGGGAGAACAACCCTACGAGCAGTACTTC. The chain combines TRBV6-6 with TRBJ2-7, with 7 bases fitting TRBD2. This CDR3 region has 16 residues. With V trimmed by 10 bases and J by 2 bases, 17 bases remained unmatched. Germline values: CDR1 MNHNY, CDR2 SVGAGI (reference sequence).